This T cell receptor beta chain was documented in a study of blood T cell repertoires in COVID-19 (dated by TCRdb to about 2020). Regarding the complete study: Samples covering the acute and convalescent phases of COVID-19 were provided by collaborators in the United States, Italy and Spain. The material from the prospective study consisted of cDNA or gDNA derived from T cells, B-cell-depleted T cells, or PBMCs. The dataset comprised deeply sampled blood TCRbeta repertoires from subjects exposed to, actively infected with, or recovered from COVID-19. The repertoires were released in a freely available public database meant as a resource for research on the immune response to SARS-CoV-2. Samples came from the ongoing ImmuneRACE study (first 160 participants) plus 1,254 subjects from 6 global collaborators. Nearly every sample came with metadata listing a de-identified subject ID, COVID-19 status, age in years and sex. Where available, HLA class I and class II types were taken from metadata supplied by the sample provider and were not determined by assay-based typing.

Each collaborating institution followed its own protocols to collect whole blood in K2EDTA tubes. For TCRbeta analysis, collaborators shipped samples in one of three forms: frozen whole blood, isolated PBMCs, or DNA extracted from either of those sample types. V is pared back by 4 bases and J by 4 bases, with 17 bases lying between the germline termini. In the germline V gene (reference sequence), CDR1 corresponds to SGHNT and CDR2 to YYREEE. Its CDR3 holds 15 amino acids, cysteine through phenylalanine. The DNA shown is the 45-base CDR3, in frame from base 1. For this clone: Its antigen is still unknown. No much larger clonotype is one base removed from it; base qualities were not supplied.

The full study reports these points: How much clinical and demographic metadata was included differed by source and by participant, and the metadata was provided uncurated.

The immunoSEQ Assay, a bias-controlled multiplex PCR, was used to amplify TCRbeta CDR3 regions from genomic DNA. The original methods were these. The number of nucleated cells in each sample was estimated from the amplification of reference gene primers within the assay. To quantify the absolute abundance of each unique TCRbeta CDR3 rearrangement, sequence reads were collapsed and filtered. For each sample, productive Simpson clonality was calculated by taking the square root of Simpson's diversity index across productive rearrangements. Imported from immuneACCESS, the table was reduced by TCRdb to in-frame sequences with V and J called. These copies leave out some clones; in studies compared against another copy, an unresolved V gene accounts for under half, and the cause of the remainder is not known. Clone size and the V and J calls come from that table; the DNA yielded D and trimming. The sample has 150,000 to 200,000 clones on record, 70% to 90% of them singletons. The top ten hold about 2.7% of the sample.

The chain is assembled from TRBV5-4 and TRBJ1-2; the D gene is possibly TRBD1, with 5 bases matching. Material for sequencing was peripheral blood. The sequence was obtained from a man in his forties with active or convalescent COVID-19. CDR3 sequence: CASSPSPRGGYGYTF. Here is the DNA: TGTGCCAGCAGCCCCTCCCCGAGGGGAGGCTATGGCTACACCTTC.